This T cell receptor beta chain appears in the sequencing data of a study of shared clonotypes between healthy human individuals (dated by TCRdb to 2018 to 2020). Background on the whole study: Three men and two women, aged 18 to 49 years, made up the cohort. The study deeply sequenced blood TCR repertoires of five healthy adults to estimate repertoire size and the extent of clonotype sharing between individuals. Per donor, three plates each were used for CD4 naive and CD4 memory, two for CD8 naive, and one for CD8 memory. Libraries were prepared and TCR repertoires were sequenced by different laboratories using diverse techniques, in order to increase sequencing depth and limit assay-specific biases. Between about 0.94 and 8.9 billion PBMCs per donor were obtained by leukapheresis.

CD8 naive samples consisted of CD45RO-negative cells that were positively selected for CCR7, yielding a CD45RA+CCR7+ population without TemRA cells. The donors were healthy, HIV-negative adults who had no recently reported acute infections or vaccinations. Only Caucasian adults living in Nashville, Tennessee, USA were represented among the donors. Blood was collected by leukapheresis, and PBMCs were isolated by Ficoll-Histopaque density gradient centrifugation and then cryopreserved in liquid nitrogen vapor phase. Purity and quantity of every magnetically sorted T cell population were checked by analytical flow cytometry. Each sorted fraction had its genomic DNA isolated and then quantified by UV absorbance on a Nanodrop 2000c. Study-wide findings and limitations: Based on pairwise subsampling, the degree of clonotype sharing among donors was expected to be affected by sequencing depth. Compared with non-shared clonotypes, clonotypes shared by all four sorted-subset donors had higher generation probabilities. When a handful of donors were compared, the shared fraction of clonotypes was around 5.1% for naive CD4, around 3.5% for naive CD8, 2.3% for memory CD4, and under 0.5% for memory CD8. Naive subsets generally had larger estimated clonotype richness than memory subsets. Sampling was limited to blood, and TCR repertoires in tissue likely differ from TCR repertoires in blood. Rarefaction of sorted-subset datasets indicated incomplete sequencing despite the large sequencing depth. Because the study included only a small number of donors, the genetic and exposure-history diversity represented was limited.

Turning to this clone: Its target antigen remains unknown. Base qualities were left out, and no much larger clone turns up one base away.

Using the deep immunoSEQ assay, TCR CDR3 regions were amplified from genomic DNA by multiplex PCR. For each cell subset, the extracted genomic DNA was distributed evenly across all wells of several immunoSEQ 96-well plates, and each plate served as one replicate. For sorted subsets, 200 to 250 ng of genomic DNA, equivalent to around 31,000 T cell genomes, went into each replicate PCR. The purified libraries were quantified using a Qubit 3.0 fluorometer, sized with a Bioanalyzer 2100, and then quantified again using the KAPA Library Quantification kit. Each immunoSEQ 96-well plate was sequenced on its own single-read 150-cycle Illumina NextSeq 550 flow cell. The authors' pipeline ran thus. Because the immunoSEQ output held only junctional sequences and lacked quality scores, the filtering could not match the filtering applied to full-length reads. To assign V/J genes and CDR3, sequences were annotated using PyIR, a Python wrapper for IgBLAST v1.9, with IMGT germline references. Reads with weak V/J assignments (E-value above 1e-6), missing CDR3, stop codons, out-of-frame junctions, or ambiguous translated residues were removed. V3J clonotypes were defined by identical inferred V gene, J gene, and CDR3 amino acid sequence. Percentage overlap between repertoires was calculated by dividing the number of shared unique clonotypes by the size of the smaller repertoire. Richness of each repertoire was evaluated using RTK rarefaction, the Chao1 estimator, and Recon v2.1 estimates of unobserved clonotypes. Generation probabilities were computed with OLGA for all TCRbeta clonotypes obtained by the gDNA method from four donors. TCRdb holds this immuneACCESS table with in-frame rearrangements only. Some clones are missing; in checked studies, unresolved V genes explain under half, and the rest has no known cause. That table gives V, J and clone size, and the DNA gave D and trimming. Present in this sample are about 800,000 clones, 96% of which were seen just once. The leading ten clones occupy around 0.25% of the sample.

According to the germline V gene (reference sequence), CDR1 reads MNHEY and CDR2 reads SMNVEV. A distance of 20 bases separates the germline ends of V and J, which lose 4 bases and 7 bases respectively. Its CDR3 holds 16 amino acids, cysteine through phenylalanine. The retained sequence is limited to the CDR3, 48 bases, with the frame set at the first base. The sequence was obtained from a man aged 30 to 39 in good health. The chain joins TRBV27 to TRBJ2-1; the D gene assignment is perhaps TRBD1 or TRBD2, with each matching 5 bases. Sequencing was carried out using naive CD8+ T cells sorted from blood. What the cell subset or site label conveys for this sample: CD45RA+CCR7+. The DNA sequence is as follows: TGTGCCAGCAGTTCGAGGGGCCAGGGAATAATAAATGAGCAGTTCTTC. Protein translation: CASSSRGQGIINEQFF.